These T cell receptor beta chains were read from a single sample in a study of identifying expanded T cells in peripheral blood. Only in-frame clones appear in the TCRdb table, and some are missing; sequencing was by immunoSEQ multiplex PCR. Of fewer than 110,000 clones listed, around nine tenths are singletons. Material for sequencing was blood. The receptor source for this set is a person between 18 and 70 years old in good health. CDR3s include the opening cysteine and the closing phenylalanine or tryptophan. The D gene is left open where the match is weak.

d_gene: NA
j_gene: TRBJ2-7
v_gene: TRBV27
CDR3aa: CASSLTEPGPTSPYEQYF
CDR3nt: TGTGCCAGCAGTTTGACGGAACCGGGACCGACAAGCCCCTACGAGCAGTACTTC

d_gene: TRBD2
j_gene: TRBJ2-3
v_gene: TRBV2
CDR3aa: CASSITGRADTQYF
CDR3nt: TGTGCCAGCAGTATAACGGGGAGGGCAGATACGCAGTATTTT

d_gene: NA
j_gene: TRBJ2-5
v_gene: TRBV15
CDR3aa: CATSTDDGTQHQETQYF
CDR3nt: TGTGCCACCAGCACCGATGACGGGACCCAACACCAAGAGACCCAGTACTTC

d_gene: NA
j_gene: TRBJ2-4
v_gene: TRBV21-1
CDR3aa: CARTWGSPKNIQYF
CDR3nt: TGTGCCAGGACCTGGGGCTCGCCCAAAAACATTCAGTACTTC

d_gene: NA
j_gene: TRBJ2-7
v_gene: TRBV5-1
CDR3aa: CASSLPEGYEQYF
CDR3nt: TGCGCCAGCAGCTTACCGGAGGGGTACGAGCAGTACTTC

d_gene: NA
j_gene: TRBJ1-1
v_gene: TRBV10-3
CDR3aa: CAISESPGVDTEAFF
CDR3nt: TGTGCCATCAGTGAGTCGCCCGGGGTCGACACTGAAGCTTTCTTT

d_gene: NA
j_gene: TRBJ1-2
v_gene: TRBV28
CDR3aa: CASRSDGNYGYTF
CDR3nt: TGTGCCAGCAGATCGGACGGCAACTATGGCTACACCTTC

d_gene: NA
j_gene: TRBJ1-6
v_gene: TRBV10-2
CDR3aa: CASRWGGSPLHF
CDR3nt: TGCGCCAGCAGGTGGGGGGGATCACCCCTCCACTTT

d_gene: NA
j_gene: TRBJ1-3
v_gene: TRBV28
CDR3aa: CASSLSTVPSGNTIYF
CDR3nt: TGTGCCAGCAGTCTATCGACAGTACCCTCTGGAAACACCATATATTTT

d_gene: TRBD1
j_gene: TRBJ2-5
v_gene: TRBV5-1
CDR3aa: CASRGDSFKETQYF
CDR3nt: TGCGCCAGCAGGGGGGACAGTTTTAAAGAGACCCAGTACTTC

d_gene: NA
j_gene: TRBJ1-1
v_gene: TRBV27
CDR3aa: CASSYPGGTEAFF
CDR3nt: TGTGCCAGCAGCTACCCAGGAGGGACTGAAGCTTTCTTT

d_gene: TRBD1
j_gene: TRBJ2-1
v_gene: TRBV5-6
CDR3aa: CASSVGQGNYYNEQFF
CDR3nt: TGTGCCAGCAGCGTCGGACAGGGTAACTACTACAATGAGCAGTTCTTC